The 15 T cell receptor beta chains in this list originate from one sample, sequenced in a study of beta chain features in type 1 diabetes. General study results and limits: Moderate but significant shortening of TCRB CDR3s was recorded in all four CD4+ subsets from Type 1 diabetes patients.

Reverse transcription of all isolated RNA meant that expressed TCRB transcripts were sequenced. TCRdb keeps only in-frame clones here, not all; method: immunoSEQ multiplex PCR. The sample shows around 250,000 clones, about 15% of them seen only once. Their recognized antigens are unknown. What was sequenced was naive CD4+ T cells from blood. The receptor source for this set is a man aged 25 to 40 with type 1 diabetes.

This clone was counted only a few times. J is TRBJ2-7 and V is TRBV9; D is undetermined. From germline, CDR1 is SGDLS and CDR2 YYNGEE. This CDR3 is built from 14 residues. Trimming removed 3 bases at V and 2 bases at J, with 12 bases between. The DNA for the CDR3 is TGTGCCAGCAGCGCCCGAGCTGCTCCCTACGAGCAGTACTTC. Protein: CASSARAAPYEQYF.

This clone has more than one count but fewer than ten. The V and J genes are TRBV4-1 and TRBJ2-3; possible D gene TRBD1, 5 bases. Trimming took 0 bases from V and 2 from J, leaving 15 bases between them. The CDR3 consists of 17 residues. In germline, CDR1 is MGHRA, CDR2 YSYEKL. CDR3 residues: CASSQEGSDRNTDTQYF. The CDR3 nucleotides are TGCGCCAGCAGCCAAGAAGGCTCCGACAGAAACACAGATACGCAGTATTTT.

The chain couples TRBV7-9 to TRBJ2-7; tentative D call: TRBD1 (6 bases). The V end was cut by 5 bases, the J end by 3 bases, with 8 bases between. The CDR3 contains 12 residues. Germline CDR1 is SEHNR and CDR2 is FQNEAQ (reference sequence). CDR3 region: CASSQGGYEQYF. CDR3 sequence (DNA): TGTGCCAGCAGCCAAGGGGGCTACGAGCAGTACTTC.

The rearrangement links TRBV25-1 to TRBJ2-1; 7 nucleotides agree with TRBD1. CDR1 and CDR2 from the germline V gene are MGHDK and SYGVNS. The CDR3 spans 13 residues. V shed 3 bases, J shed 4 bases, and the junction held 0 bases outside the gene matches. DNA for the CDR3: TGTGCCAGCAGTGAGACAGGGTACAATGAGCAGTTCTTC. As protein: CASSETGYNEQFF.

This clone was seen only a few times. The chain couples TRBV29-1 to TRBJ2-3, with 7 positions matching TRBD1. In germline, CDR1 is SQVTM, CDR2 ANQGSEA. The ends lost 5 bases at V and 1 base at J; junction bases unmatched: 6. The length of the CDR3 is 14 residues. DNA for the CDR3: TGCAGCGTTTCCCAAGGGGGCGGCACAGATACGCAGTATTTT. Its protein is CSVSQGGGTDTQYF.

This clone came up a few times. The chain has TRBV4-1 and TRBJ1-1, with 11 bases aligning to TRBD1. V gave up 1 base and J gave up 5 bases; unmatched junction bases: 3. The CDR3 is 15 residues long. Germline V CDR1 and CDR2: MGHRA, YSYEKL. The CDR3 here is CASSQGDRGWTEAFF. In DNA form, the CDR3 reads TGCGCCAGCAGCCAAGGGGACAGGGGGTGGACTGAAGCTTTCTTT.

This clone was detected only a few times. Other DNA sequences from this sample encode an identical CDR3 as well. CDR3 DNA: TGCGCCAGCAGCCCGGGACTAGCGGTGAGCTCCTACAATGAGCAGTTCTTC. As protein: CASSPGLAVSSYNEQFF. The chain recombines TRBV4-1 with TRBJ2-1, with 11 bases matching TRBD2. Germline V lookup: CDR1 MGHRA, CDR2 YSYEKL. The CDR3 runs 17 residues. V shed 4 bases and J 0 bases; nucleotides not matched to a gene: 5.

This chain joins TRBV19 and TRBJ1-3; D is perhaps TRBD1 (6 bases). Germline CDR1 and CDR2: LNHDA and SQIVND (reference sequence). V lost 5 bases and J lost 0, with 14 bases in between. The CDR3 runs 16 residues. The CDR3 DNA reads TGTGCCAGTAGTGGCCTGGACAGAAGCTCTGGAAACACCATATATTTT. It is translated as CASSGLDRSSGNTIYF.

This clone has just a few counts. The CDR3 sequence is CASSLASGTPYEQYF. The CDR3 nucleotides read TGTGCCAGCAGCTTGGCCAGCGGGACACCCTACGAGCAGTACTTC. The rearrangement uses TRBV5-4 and TRBJ2-7; the D gene is possibly TRBD2 (7 bases). The CDR3 runs 15 residues. Trimming removed 0 bases from V and 2 bases from J, with 12 bases in between. In germline, CDR1 is SGHNT, CDR2 YYREEE (reference sequence).

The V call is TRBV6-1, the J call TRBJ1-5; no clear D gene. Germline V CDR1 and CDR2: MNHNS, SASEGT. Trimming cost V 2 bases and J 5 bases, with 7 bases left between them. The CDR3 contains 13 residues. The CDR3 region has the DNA TGTGCCAGCAGTGAAATTCAGGATCAGCCCCAGCATTTT. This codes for CASSEIQDQPQHF.

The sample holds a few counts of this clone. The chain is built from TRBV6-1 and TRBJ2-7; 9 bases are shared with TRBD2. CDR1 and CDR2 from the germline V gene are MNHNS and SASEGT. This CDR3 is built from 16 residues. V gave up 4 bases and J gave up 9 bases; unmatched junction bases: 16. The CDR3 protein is CASSAQALAGTSGQYF. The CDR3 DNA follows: TGTGCCAGCAGTGCCCAAGCTCTAGCGGGAACTTCCGGGCAGTACTTC.

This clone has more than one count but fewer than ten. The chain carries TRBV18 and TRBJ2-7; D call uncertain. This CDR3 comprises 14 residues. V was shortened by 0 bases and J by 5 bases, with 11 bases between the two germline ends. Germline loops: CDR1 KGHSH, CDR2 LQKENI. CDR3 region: CASSPPGFGDEQYF. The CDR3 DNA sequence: TGTGCCAGCTCACCACCCGGGTTCGGCGACGAGCAGTACTTC. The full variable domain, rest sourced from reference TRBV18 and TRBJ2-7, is NAGVMQNPRHLVRRRGQEARLRCSPMKGHSHVYWYRQLPEEGLKFMVYLQKENIIDESGMPKERFSAEFPKEGPSILRIQQVVRGDSAAYFCASSPPGFGDEQYFGPGTRLTVT.

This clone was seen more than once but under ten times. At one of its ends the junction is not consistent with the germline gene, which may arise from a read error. The CDR3 coding sequence is TGCGCCAGCAGCGAGTTACTAGCGGGTTCAACGGGGGCCAACGTCCTGACTTTC. This translates into CASSELLAGSTGANVLTF. The chain couples TRBV10-2 to TRBJ2-6; 9 bases map to TRBD2. The CDR3 has 18 amino acids. The germline V gene encodes CDR1 WSHSY and CDR2 SAAADI.

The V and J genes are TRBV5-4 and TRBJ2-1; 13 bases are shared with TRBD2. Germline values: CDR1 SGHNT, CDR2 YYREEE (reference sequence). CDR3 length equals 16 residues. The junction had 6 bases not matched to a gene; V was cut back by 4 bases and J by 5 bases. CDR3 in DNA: TGTGCCAGCAGCCCCCCCGGACTAGCGGGAGACAATGAGCAGTTCTTC. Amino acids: CASSPPGLAGDNEQFF. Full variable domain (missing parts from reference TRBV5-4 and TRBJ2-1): ETGVTQSPTHLIKTRGQQVTLRCSSQSGHNTVSWYQQALGQGPQFIFQYYREEENGRGNFPPRFSGLQFPNYSSELNVNALELDDSALYLCASSPPGLAGDNEQFFGPGTRLTVL.

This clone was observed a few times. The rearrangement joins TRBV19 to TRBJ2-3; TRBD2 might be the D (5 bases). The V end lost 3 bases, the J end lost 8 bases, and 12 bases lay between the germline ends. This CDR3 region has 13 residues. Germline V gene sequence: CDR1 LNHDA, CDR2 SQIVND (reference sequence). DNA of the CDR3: TGTGCCAGTAGTATCCAAGTGGCGGGTACGCAGTATTTT. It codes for CASSIQVAGTQYF.